A selection of T cell receptor beta chains follows, all from one sample in a study of cytomegalovirus exposure and HLA in healthy donors. Here immunoSEQ multiplex PCR was the method, and the copy in TCRdb shows in-frame clones only, minus some. In the table there are about 87,000 clones, approximately 7.7% of which are singletons. The sequencing sample was made of PBMCs. These receptors were collected from a man over 45 in good health and CMV-seronegative. Each CDR3 is given with its conserved first and last residue. D genes are given only for firm matches. Size tells how often a clone was seen (once, few, many) or the class of an expanded clone, and some rows leave it out.

v_call	d_call	clone_size	j_call	cdr3_nt	cdr3_aa
TRBV11-2	NA	few	TRBJ1-1	TGTGCCAGCAGCCTGACAGGCAACACTGAAGCTTTCTTT	CASSLTGNTEAFF
TRBV11-2	NA	NA	TRBJ1-4	TGTGCCAGCAGCTCCCACTCAGGGATTGCGGTTAATGAAAAACTGTTTTTT	CASSSHSGIAVNEKLFF
TRBV7-3	NA	few	TRBJ2-5	TGTGCCAGCAGCTCTTCATCCGGGGGACAAGAGACCCAGTACTTC	CASSSSSGGQETQYF
TRBV5-1	TRBD2	few	TRBJ2-7	TGCGCCAGCAGGGGACTAGCGGGGGACTACGAGCAGTACTTC	CASRGLAGDYEQYF
TRBV6-5	TRBD1	few	TRBJ1-2	TGTGCCAGCAGTTACTTTCGACAGGGTCGTGGCTACACCTTC	CASSYFRQGRGYTF
TRBV9	TRBD1	NA	TRBJ2-7	TGTGCCAGCAGCGCCACAGGGGCCGAGCAGTACTTC	CASSATGAEQYF
TRBV19	TRBD1	NA	TRBJ1-4	TGTGCCAGTAGTTTATACCGGACAGGGGTCGAAAAACTGTTTTTT	CASSLYRTGVEKLFF
TRBV19	NA	few	TRBJ2-1	TGTGCCAGTAGTCCACAGTCGTACAATGAGCAGTTCTTC	CASSPQSYNEQFF
TRBV5-1	TRBD2	NA	TRBJ2-2	TGCGCCAGCAGCGACGGGACTAGAGGTGGGGTCGCCGGGGAGCTGTTTTTT	CASSDGTRGGVAGELFF
TRBV30	TRBD1	few	TRBJ2-7	TGTGCCTGGAGTGCCGATACAGGGGCCGAGCAGTACTTC	CAWSADTGAEQYF
TRBV9	TRBD1	few	TRBJ1-2	TGTGCCAGCAGCGTGGGACAGGACTATGGCTACACCTTC	CASSVGQDYGYTF
TRBV28	TRBD1	few	TRBJ2-5	TGTGCCATCCAACCCACCGAGACAGGGAAAGAGACCCAGTACTTC	CAIQPTETGKETQYF
TRBV7-2	NA	few	TRBJ1-2	TGTGCCAGCAGCTTCGGACAGATCTATGGCTACACCTTC	CASSFGQIYGYTF
TRBV6-6	NA	few	TRBJ1-1	TGTGCCAGCAGCTCCTACGAGGGAACTGAAGCTTTCTTT	CASSSYEGTEAFF
TRBV11-3	TRBD1	few	TRBJ2-5	TGTGCCAGCAGCTTCGGTCGCTTTGACAGGGAGCAGACCCAGTACTTC	CASSFGRFDREQTQYF
TRBV15	TRBD2	few	TRBJ2-2	TGTGCCACCAGCTCCCCCGGGACTAGCGGGAGGGCCTACGAGAACACCGGGGAGCTGTTTTTT	CATSSPGTSGRAYENTGELFF
TRBV7-2	NA	NA	TRBJ1-5	TGTGCCAGCAGTTTTGTCGGGGGACCGATCAATCAGCCCCAGCATTTT	CASSFVGGPINQPQHF
TRBV10-3	TRBD1	NA	TRBJ2-6	TGTGCCATCAACCCGGGACAGGGACTCTCTGGGGCCAACGTCCTGACTTTC	CAINPGQGLSGANVLTF
TRBV7-2	NA	few	TRBJ2-7	TGTGCCAGCAGCCCAAGCGAAAAGCCCTACGAGCAGTACTTC	CASSPSEKPYEQYF
TRBV30	NA	few	TRBJ1-3	TGTGCCTGGAGCCTGGGGGGGTCCTCTGGAAACACCATATATTTT	CAWSLGGSSGNTIYF
TRBV18	TRBD1	NA	TRBJ1-5	TGTGCCAGCTCACCGGGGACAGCTAGCAATCAGCCCCAGCATTTT	CASSPGTASNQPQHF
TRBV23-1	NA	few	TRBJ2-2	TGCGCCAGCAGTCAATCCTCCGAGAGGGACACCGGGGAGCTGTTTTTT	CASSQSSERDTGELFF
TRBV28	TRBD1	few	TRBJ2-7	TGTGCCAGCCTTACCTCCGGGACAGCCTACGAGCAGTACTTC	CASLTSGTAYEQYF
TRBV28	TRBD1	NA	TRBJ1-5	TGTGCCAGCAGGAGACAGGGGATCGGGAATCAGCCCCAGCATTTT	CASRRQGIGNQPQHF
TRBV5-6	NA	few	TRBJ2-3	TGTGCCAGCAGTCGGGGAGGAGGAGATACGCAGTATTTT	CASSRGGGDTQYF
TRBV5-1	NA	NA	TRBJ1-3	TGCGCCAGCAGCTTGGGAGGAGGGAGAAGCTCTGGAAACACCATATATTTT	CASSLGGGRSSGNTIYF